This T cell receptor beta chain originates from a study of T cells in Graves' hyperthyroidism and ophthalmopathy. The overall study: It was at initial diagnosis, before any treatment, that peripheral blood was collected.

Ophthalmopathy cases met thresholds of Clinical Activity Score at least 3, NOSPECS grade at least 4 and duration under 3 months. The study left out patients who had uncontrolled infection, other autoimmune disease, pregnancy or lactation. Trimming removed 8 bases from V and 2 bases from J, with 7 bases in between. The CDR3 has 13 residues. The germline V gene encodes CDR1 SNHLY and CDR2 FYNNEI. This clonotype was detected ten times or more. Using RNA transcripts as the source, TCR beta CDR3 regions were amplified. The HTBI primer set was used in a first-round RT-PCR of the TCR CDR3. TCRdb reprocessed the multiplex PCR reads via MiXCR and lists one record per CDR3 protein. The data show approximately 600,000 distinct CDR3 sequences, roughly 14% seen once.

This receptor was taken from a woman aged 40-49 years with Graves' ophthalmopathy. The V call is TRBV2, the J call TRBJ2-6; D ambiguous. Material for sequencing was blood. For the CDR3, the DNA is TGTGCCAGCCACGGCCCTGGGGCCAACGTCCTGACTTTC. Residues: CASHGPGANVLTF.